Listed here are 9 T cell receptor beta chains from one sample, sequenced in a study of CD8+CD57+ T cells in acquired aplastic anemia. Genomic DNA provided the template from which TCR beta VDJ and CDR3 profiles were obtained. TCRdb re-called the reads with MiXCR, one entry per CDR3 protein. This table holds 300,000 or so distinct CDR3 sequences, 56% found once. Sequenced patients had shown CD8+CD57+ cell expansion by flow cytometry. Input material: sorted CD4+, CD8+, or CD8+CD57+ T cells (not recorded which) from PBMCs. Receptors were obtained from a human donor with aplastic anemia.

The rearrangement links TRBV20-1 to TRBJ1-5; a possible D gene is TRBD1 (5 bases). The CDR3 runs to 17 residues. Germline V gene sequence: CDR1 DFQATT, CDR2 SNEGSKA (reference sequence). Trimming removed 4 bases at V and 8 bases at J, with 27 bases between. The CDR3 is CSATVGGKGPEREPQHF. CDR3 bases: TGCAGTGCTACTGTGGGGGGAAAGGGCCCTGAGAGGGAGCCCCAGCATTTT.

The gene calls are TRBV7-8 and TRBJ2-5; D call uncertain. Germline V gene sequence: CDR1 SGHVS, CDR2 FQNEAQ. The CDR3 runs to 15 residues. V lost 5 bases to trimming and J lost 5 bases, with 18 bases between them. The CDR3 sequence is CASSDHRVAGETQYF. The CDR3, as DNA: TGTGCCAGCAGCGATCATAGGGTGGCCGGCGAGACCCAGTACTTC. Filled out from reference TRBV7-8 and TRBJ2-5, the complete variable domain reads GAGVSQSPRYKVAKRGQDVALRCDPISGHVSLFWYQQALGQGPEFLTYFQNEAQLDKSGLPSDRFFAERPEGSVSTLKIQRTQQEDSAVYLCASSDHRVAGETQYFGPGTRLLVL.

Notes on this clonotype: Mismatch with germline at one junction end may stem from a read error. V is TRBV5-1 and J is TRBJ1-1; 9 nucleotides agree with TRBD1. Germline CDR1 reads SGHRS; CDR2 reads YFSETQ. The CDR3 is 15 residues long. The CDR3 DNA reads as TGCGCCAGCAGCTTGGGAGGGGGGACAGGGACTGAAGCTTCTTTT. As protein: CASSLGGGTGTEASF. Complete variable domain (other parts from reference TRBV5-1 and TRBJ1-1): KAGVTQTPRYLIKTRGQQVTLSCSPISGHRSVSWYQQTPGQGLQFLFEYFSETQRNKGNFPGRFSGRQFSNSRSEMNVSTLELGDSALYLCASSLGGGTGTEASFGQGTRLTVV.

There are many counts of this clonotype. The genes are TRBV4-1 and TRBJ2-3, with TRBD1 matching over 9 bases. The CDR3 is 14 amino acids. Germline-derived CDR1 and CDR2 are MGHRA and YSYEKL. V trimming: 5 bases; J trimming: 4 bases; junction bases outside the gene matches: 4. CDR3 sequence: CASSKGQGSDTQYF. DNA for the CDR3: TGCGCCAGCAGCAAGGGACAGGGCTCAGATACGCAGTATTTT.

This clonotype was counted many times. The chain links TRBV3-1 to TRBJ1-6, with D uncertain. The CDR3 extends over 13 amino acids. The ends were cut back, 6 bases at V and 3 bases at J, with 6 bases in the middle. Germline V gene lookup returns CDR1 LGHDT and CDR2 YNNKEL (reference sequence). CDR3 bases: TGTGCCAGCAGTACACACTATAATTCACCCCTCCACTTT. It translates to CASSTHYNSPLHF.

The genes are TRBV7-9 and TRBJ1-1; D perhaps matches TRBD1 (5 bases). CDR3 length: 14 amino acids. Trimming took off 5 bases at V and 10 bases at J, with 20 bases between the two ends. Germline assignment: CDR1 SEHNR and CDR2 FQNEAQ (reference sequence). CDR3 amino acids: CASSPSGTPPAAFF. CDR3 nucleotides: TGTGCCAGCAGCCCATCCGGGACCCCCCCGGCAGCTTTCTTT.

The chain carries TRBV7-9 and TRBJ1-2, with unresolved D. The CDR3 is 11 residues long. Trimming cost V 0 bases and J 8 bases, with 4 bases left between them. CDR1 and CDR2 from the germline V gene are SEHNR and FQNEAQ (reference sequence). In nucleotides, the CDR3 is TGTGCCAGCAGCTTAGCTTCGGGCTACACCTTC. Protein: CASSLASGYTF.

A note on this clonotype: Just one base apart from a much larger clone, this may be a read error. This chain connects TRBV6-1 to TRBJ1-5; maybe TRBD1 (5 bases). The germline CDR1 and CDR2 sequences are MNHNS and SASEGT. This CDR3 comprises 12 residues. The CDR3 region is CASQGSNRPQHF. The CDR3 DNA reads TGTGCCAGTCAGGGTAGCAATCGGCCCCAGCATTTT.

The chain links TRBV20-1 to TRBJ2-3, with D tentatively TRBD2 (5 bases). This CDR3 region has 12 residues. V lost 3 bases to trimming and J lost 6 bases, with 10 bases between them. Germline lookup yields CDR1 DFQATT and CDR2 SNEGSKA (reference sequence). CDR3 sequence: CSASYGGDTQYF. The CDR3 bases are TGCAGTGCTAGTTACGGCGGGGATACGCAGTATTTT.